This paragraph reports one T cell receptor (beta chain). Its antigen is not known. The study ran its PCR with 60 Vbeta and 13 Jbeta primers. Sequenced by immunoSEQ multiplex PCR; TCRdb stores in-frame clones only, minus some. In the table there are about 150,000 clones, about four fifths of which are singletons. This entry comes from a study of cytomegalovirus exposure and HLA in healthy donors. Whole-study results and caveats: Later analysis showed most CMV-associated TCR beta chains appearing HLA-restricted. An ancestry cluster, one associated with Asian ancestry, reportedly showed fewer N-insertions than the approximately 720-donor mean in a later analysis. As confirmed in vitro, a few CMV-associated chains were specific for CMV antigens. Immune exposure information comprised only CMV serostatus.

This CDR3 has 17 residues. CDR1 is MNHEY and CDR2 is SMNVEV in the germline V gene (reference sequence). J lost 2 bases, V lost 3 bases, and 7 bases had no gene match. The sample comprised PBMCs. This sequence joins TRBV27 and TRBJ1-2; 12 bases are a match to TRBD1. This TCR was sampled from a man aged 25-45 years in good health and CMV-seropositive. The DNA for the CDR3 is TGTGCCAGCAGTTTCGCCGGGACAGGGGGCGGAAACTATGGCTACACCTTC. Residues: CASSFAGTGGGNYGYTF.